The T cell receptor beta chain described here comes from a study of shared clonotypes between healthy human individuals. Study results and limitations: Sequencing of the sorted subsets was shown by rarefaction to be incomplete despite large depth. Researchers found naive subsets generally carried larger estimated richness than memory subsets.

A deep-level run was used for the assay. In the original workflow: For the immunoSEQ data, sequences were junction-only without quality scores, so filtering differed. Profiled with immunoSEQ multiplex PCR; TCRdb holds only in-frame clones, not every one. The V and J calls and clone size are taken from that table; D and trimming were inferred from the DNA. Of millions of clones in the sample, 85% to 95% are singletons; the top ten hold more than 0.1%. To note about this clone: Its target is unknown.

Sequenced material: naive CD4+ T cells sorted from blood. The subset denotes: CD45RA+ positively selected. This TCR was recovered from a man aged 18-30 years in good health.

CDR3 in amino acids: CASSSRQEHYNEQFF. CDR3 bases: TGTGCCAGCAGCTCCCGACAGGAACACTACAATGAGCAGTTCTTC. The chain combines TRBV5-4 with TRBJ2-1, with D possibly TRBD1 on 6 matching bases. V lost 3 bases and J 3 bases, leaving 13 bases between the germline ends. This CDR3 region has 15 residues. Looked up from germline, CDR1 is SGHNT and CDR2 is YYREEE (reference sequence).